The 18 T cell receptor beta chains listed next were all sequenced from one sample in a study of CD8+ T cells in alopecia areata. RNA extraction and reverse transcription yielded cDNA as sequencing template. Sequenced by immunoSEQ multiplex PCR; TCRdb stores in-frame clones only, minus some. The sample lists about 190,000 clones; around 60% were seen once. Regarding treatment: oral pan-JAK inhibitor, 5-10 mg twice daily. The material sequenced was CD4+ T cells sorted from blood, taken at week 4, from a patient treated with tofacitinib. These receptors all stem from a human donor with alopecia areata.

This clone occurred a few times. The chain is built from TRBV5-1 and TRBJ2-1; D possibly corresponds to TRBD2 (6 bases). The CDR3 contains 14 residues. CDR1 SGHRS and CDR2 YFSETQ come from the germline V gene. The germline V and J ends were trimmed by 1 base and 8 bases, with 13 bases remaining between them. The CDR3 region is CASSLRSRGDEQFF. The CDR3 DNA reads as TGCGCCAGCAGCTTGAGATCGCGCGGGGATGAGCAGTTCTTC.

The chain combines TRBV5-1 with TRBJ1-1; weak D call: TRBD1 (5 bases). This CDR3 comprises 16 residues. Germline CDR1 reads SGHRS; CDR2 reads YFSETQ. The ends were cut back, 0 bases at V and 5 bases at J, with 17 bases in the middle. The CDR3 DNA reads as TGCGCCAGCAGCTTGGCCATATCGGGGGTTGGTACTGAAGCTTTCTTT. It translates to CASSLAISGVGTEAFF.

This clone was recorded only once. This same CDR3 is encoded by further DNA sequences in the sample. V and J are TRBV18 and TRBJ2-3, with unresolved D. Germline V gene data show CDR1 as KGHSH and CDR2 as LQKENI. CDR3 size: 13 residues. Trimming cost V 1 base and J 4 bases, with 6 bases left between them. The CDR3 here is CASSPLLADTQYF. Here the CDR3 DNA reads TGTGCCAGCTCACCACTCTTAGCAGATACGCAGTATTTT.

Only a few counts were recorded for this clone. The chain uses TRBV11-2 and TRBJ2-7; 12 bases map to TRBD2. From germline, CDR1 is SGHAT and CDR2 FQNNGV. The CDR3 has 16 amino acids. V dropped 5 bases and J dropped 2; count of bases not matched to a gene: 7. The CDR3, as DNA: TGTGCCAGCAGCCCCTCTAGCGGGAGGGCCCCCTACGAGCAGTACTTC. Translation: CASSPSSGRAPYEQYF.

The chain is built from TRBV18 and TRBJ2-5, with D perhaps assigned TRBD1 or TRBD2 (5 bases each). The germline V and J ends were trimmed by 3 bases and 1 base, with 12 bases remaining between them. Per the germline V gene, CDR1 is KGHSH and CDR2 is LQKENI. The CDR3 is 15 amino acids. This chain's CDR3 is CASSPGTPTQETQYF. The CDR3 coding sequence is TGTGCCAGCTCACCCGGGACGCCGACCCAAGAGACCCAGTACTTC.

The rearrangement joins TRBV6-6 to TRBJ2-3; D remains ambiguous. The V gene lost 7 bases and the J gene lost 0 bases, with 8 bases spanning the gap. Per germline, CDR1 MNHNY and CDR2 SVGAGI (reference sequence). The CDR3 covers 13 residues. The CDR3 coding sequence is TGTGCCAGCATAACCACTAGCACAGATACGCAGTATTTT. Translating gives CASITTSTDTQYF.

The table lists this clone with a count of one. This chain joins TRBV30 and TRBJ2-7; tentative D call: TRBD1 (6 bases). Germline-derived CDR1 and CDR2 are GTSNPN and SVGIG (reference sequence). The V and J ends lost 5 bases and 0 bases respectively, with 20 bases between them. This CDR3 region has 16 residues. The CDR3 sequence is CAWVKKGTTSSYEQYF. CDR3 coding DNA: TGTGCCTGGGTAAAGAAAGGGACAACGAGCTCCTACGAGCAGTACTTC.

Note on this clone: A read error is likely, as this CDR3 ends without the conserved phenylalanine or tryptophan. It is unclear where the CDR3 begins or ends on the DNA, so no DNA is shown, and the CDR3 is as TCRdb lists it. The chain is built from TRBV5-1 and TRBJ2-4. The CDR3 extends over 8 residues, inclusive of both ends. From germline, CDR1 is SGHRS and CDR2 YFSETQ. CDR3: CASRVNLV.

A few counts support this clone. The V and J genes are TRBV5-1 and TRBJ2-1; D is unresolved. Germline-derived CDR1 and CDR2 are SGHRS and YFSETQ. V was trimmed by 0 bases and J by 7 bases, leaving 8 bases between them. The CDR3 spans 13 residues. CDR3 nucleotide sequence: TGCGCCAGCAGCTTGGGACCAGGTAATGAGCAGTTCTTC. Translating gives CASSLGPGNEQFF.

J is TRBJ2-4 and V is TRBV11-1, with D hard to call. Trimming cost V 0 bases and J 7 bases, with 10 bases left between them. Germline assignment: CDR1 SGHAT and CDR2 FQDESV (reference sequence). The CDR3 is made up of 14 amino acids. The CDR3: CASSLADIGNIQYF. The CDR3 DNA reads as TGTGCCAGCAGCTTAGCTGATATCGGGAACATTCAGTACTTC.

The sample holds a few counts of this clone. The CDR3 is CAWSTGGSSYNEQFF. For the CDR3, the DNA is TGTGCCTGGAGCACCGGGGGGAGCTCCTACAATGAGCAGTTCTTC. V gene TRBV30 combines with J gene TRBJ2-1; 7 bases map to TRBD2. The CDR3 extends over 15 amino acids. The V and J ends lost 3 bases and 0 bases, in that order; junction bases with no gene match: 5. Germline V lookup: CDR1 GTSNPN, CDR2 SVGIG (reference sequence).

The chain joins TRBV30 to TRBJ2-1; possible D gene TRBD2, 5 bases. Germline V gene data show CDR1 as GTSNPN and CDR2 as SVGIG (reference sequence). The V end was cut by 3 bases, the J end by 4 bases, with 13 bases between. The CDR3 is 14 residues long. Here the CDR3 DNA reads TGTGCCTGGAGAGGCCTAGCTGATTACAATGAGCAGTTCTTC. It encodes CAWRGLADYNEQFF.

The chain uses TRBV5-1 and TRBJ1-5, with 10 bases matching TRBD1. The V gene end was trimmed by 4 bases and the J gene end by 3 bases; junction bases not matched to a gene: 4. The CDR3 is 15 amino acids. CDR1 and CDR2 (germline): SGHRS, YFSETQ. This CDR3 is CASSTTGGYNQPQHF. In DNA, the CDR3 is TGCGCCAGCAGCACGACAGGGGGCTACAATCAGCCCCAGCATTTT.

The V call is TRBV4-1, the J call TRBJ2-2; tentative D call: TRBD1 (5 bases). The CDR3 consists of 15 residues. The V end was cut by 1 base, the J end by 4 bases, with 10 bases between. The V gene's germline CDR1 is MGHRA and CDR2 YSYEKL. This chain's CDR3 is CASSQGIQGTGELFF. The CDR3 DNA reads as TGCGCCAGCAGCCAAGGGATTCAGGGCACCGGGGAGCTGTTTTTT.

The chain has TRBV7-2 and TRBJ2-7; 7 bases are shared with TRBD1. Germline loops: CDR1 SGHTA, CDR2 FQGNSA. The length of the CDR3 is 16 residues. Trimming at V came to 5 bases and at J to 0 bases, leaving 10 bases not matched to a gene. Here the CDR3 reads CASSGFVRGLSYEQYF. Here the CDR3 DNA reads TGTGCCAGCAGCGGTTTTGTAAGGGGGCTCTCCTACGAGCAGTACTTC.

This chain joins TRBV2 and TRBJ1-5; 8 bases map to TRBD1. J lost 7 bases, V lost 6 bases, and 8 bases had no gene match. The CDR3 loop spans 14 amino acids. Germline CDR1 and CDR2: SNHLY and FYNNEI. CDR3 loop: CASSTTGGEQPQHF. DNA of the CDR3: TGTGCCAGCAGCACAACAGGGGGAGAGCAGCCCCAGCATTTT.

The V and J genes are TRBV30 and TRBJ1-2; no clear D. The CDR3 has 12 amino acids. V was pared by 2 bases and J by 0 bases, with 4 bases between. Germline CDR1 GTSNPN, CDR2 SVGIG (reference sequence). The CDR3 reads CAWSRPNYGYTF. CDR3 bases: TGTGCCTGGAGTAGGCCTAACTATGGCTACACCTTC.

V and J are TRBV11-1 and TRBJ2-3; D gene unclear. V was trimmed by 5 bases and J by 6 bases, leaving 12 bases between them. Germline loops: CDR1 SGHAT, CDR2 FQDESV (reference sequence). The CDR3 length is 13 residues. The CDR3 DNA sequence: TGTGCCAGCAGCCAGCGTTTTGGGGATACGCAGTATTTT. This translates into CASSQRFGDTQYF.